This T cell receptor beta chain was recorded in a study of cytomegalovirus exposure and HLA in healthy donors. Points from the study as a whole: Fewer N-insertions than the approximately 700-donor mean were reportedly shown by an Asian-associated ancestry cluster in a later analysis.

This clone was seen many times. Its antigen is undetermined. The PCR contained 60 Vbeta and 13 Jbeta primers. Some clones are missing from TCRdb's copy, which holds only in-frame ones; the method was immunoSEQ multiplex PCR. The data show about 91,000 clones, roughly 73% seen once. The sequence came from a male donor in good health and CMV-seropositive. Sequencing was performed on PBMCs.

Here the CDR3 DNA reads TGTGCCAGCAGCCCTGGCGTCCGGGGGTACGAGCAGTACTTC. Its translation is CASSPGVRGYEQYF. The gene calls are TRBV4-2 and TRBJ2-7; the D gene is possibly TRBD2 (6 bases). The CDR3 sequence is 14 residues long. Germline values: CDR1 LGHNA, CDR2 YNFKEQ. Trimming pared 4 bases from V and 4 bases from J, leaving 14 bases between.